Listed below are T cell receptor beta chains from one sample, sequenced in a study of shared clonotypes between healthy human individuals. The table came from immunoSEQ multiplex PCR; TCRdb's copy has only in-frame clones and leaves some out. In the table there are roughly 1,500,000 clones, 95% to 99% of which are singletons. Sequencing was performed on naive CD4+ T cells sorted from blood. All receptors come from a man between 25 and 39 years old in good health. CDR3s include the opening cysteine and the closing phenylalanine or tryptophan. A D gene is named only where the DNA matches it firmly. Size is omitted from some rows. Given values are once, few, many or a class for expanded clones.

clone_size j_call v_call d_call cdr3_aa cdr3_nt
. TRBJ2-3 TRBV2 . CASRGLGTDTQYF TGTGCCAGCAGAGGTTTGGGGACAGATACGCAGTATTTT
. TRBJ2-7 TRBV6-1 . CASSSPRGESEQYF TGTGCCAGCAGTTCCCCCAGGGGCGAATCCGAGCAGTACTTC
once TRBJ2-1 TRBV5-1 . CASSLLSLNSGYSYNEQFF TGCGCCAGCAGCTTGTTATCTCTGAATAGCGGTTACTCCTACAATGAGCAGTTCTTC
. TRBJ2-1 TRBV14 . CASSQLGGWYNEQFF TGTGCCAGCAGCCAATTGGGAGGTTGGTACAATGAGCAGTTCTTC
. TRBJ2-3 TRBV25-1 . CASSTPRDPSTDTQYF TGTGCCAGCAGTACCCCTCGGGACCCTAGCACAGATACGCAGTATTTT
. TRBJ1-1 TRBV7-3 . CASSLEVATEAFF TGTGCCAGCAGCTTAGAGGTGGCCACTGAAGCTTTCTTT
. TRBJ2-7 TRBV5-4 . CASSWQGTHEQYF TGTGCCAGCAGCTGGCAGGGTACCCACGAGCAGTACTTC
. TRBJ2-3 TRBV7-9 . CASSLASTDTQYF TGTGCCAGCAGCTTAGCTAGCACAGATACGCAGTATTTT
. TRBJ2-3 TRBV7-8 TRBD2 CASSFSRSGSRTDTQYF TGTGCCAGCAGCTTTTCACGTAGCGGGAGTAGGACAGATACGCAGTATTTT
. TRBJ2-1 TRBV28 TRBD2 CASSSIAGGYNEQFF TGTGCCAGCAGTTCTATAGCGGGGGGCTACAATGAGCAGTTCTTC
. TRBJ1-2 TRBV28 TRBD1 CASSLFGTGNINYGYTF TGTGCCAGCAGTTTATTTGGGACAGGGAACATTAACTATGGCTACACCTTC
. TRBJ1-1 TRBV2 . CAILPDQGSTEAFF TGTGCCATCCTCCCGGATCAGGGGAGCACTGAAGCTTTCTTT
. TRBJ1-2 TRBV6-5 TRBD1 CASSYRDRNGYTF TGTGCCAGCAGTTACCGGGACAGGAACGGCTACACCTTC
. TRBJ2-3 TRBV6-1 . CASSELVGPPSTDTQYF TGTGCCAGCAGTGAACTAGTGGGACCTCCTAGCACAGATACGCAGTATTTT
. TRBJ2-7 TRBV28 . CASSRRSSYEQYF TGTGCCAGCAGTCGAAGGAGCTCCTACGAGCAGTACTTC
. TRBJ2-7 TRBV7-8 TRBD2 CASSSPVGLVYYEQYF TGTGCCAGCAGCTCCCCCGTCGGACTAGTGTACTACGAGCAGTACTTC
. TRBJ2-3 TRBV7-9 TRBD2 CASSLVLAERASSTDTQYF TGTGCCAGCAGCTTGGTACTAGCGGAGCGAGCTTCTAGCACAGATACGCAGTATTTT
. TRBJ2-7 TRBV4-2 TRBD2 CASSPREGTSDNEQYF TGTGCCAGCAGCCCCCGAGAGGGGACTAGCGATAACGAGCAGTACTTC
. TRBJ2-3 TRBV27 TRBD1 CASSPLVGTGPTSLDTQYF TGTGCCAGCAGTCCCCTCGTCGGGACAGGGCCCACCTCTCTAGATACGCAGTATTTT
. TRBJ2-5 TRBV6-5 TRBD2 CASSYRLARQETQYF TGTGCCAGCAGTTACCGACTAGCGAGGCAAGAGACCCAGTACTTC
. TRBJ2-1 TRBV18 . CASSPRLRQTSDEQFF TGTGCCAGCTCACCACGGTTGAGGCAGACGAGCGATGAGCAGTTCTTC
. TRBJ1-3 TRBV5-4 . CASSLQGGNTIYF TGTGCCAGCAGCTTGCAGGGAGGAAACACCATATATTTT
. TRBJ1-1 TRBV5-1 . CASSLAGGAGNTEAFF TGCGCCAGCAGCTTGGCTGGGGGGGCCGGGAACACTGAAGCTTTCTTT
once TRBJ2-2 TRBV6-1 . CASSVSGITGELFF TGTGCCAGCAGTGTATCAGGCATCACCGGGGAGCTGTTTTTT
. TRBJ1-3 TRBV6-5 TRBD1 CASSYARGLAGNTIYF TGTGCCAGCAGTTACGCCAGGGGGCTGGCTGGAAACACCATATATTTT
. TRBJ2-2 TRBV7-9 . CASSLVDYTGELFF TGTGCCAGCAGCTTAGTGGACTACACCGGGGAGCTGTTTTTT
. TRBJ2-5 TRBV4-1 . CASARGDQETQYF TGCGCCAGCGCAAGGGGGGACCAAGAGACCCAGTACTTC
once TRBJ2-1 TRBV28 . CASSLARVSSYNEQFF TGTGCCAGCAGTTTGGCACGGGTTAGCTCCTACAATGAGCAGTTCTTC
. TRBJ1-3 TRBV18 TRBD1 CASSPLRTGNSGNTIYF TGTGCCAGCTCACCACTTCGGACAGGAAACTCTGGAAACACCATATATTTT
. TRBJ1-2 TRBV7-9 . CASSLSQVGPNYGYTF TGTGCCAGCAGCTTATCCCAGGTCGGTCCTAACTATGGCTACACCTTC
. TRBJ2-5 TRBV11-2 . CASSLGIGGAQETQYF TGTGCCAGCAGCTTAGGAATCGGTGGTGCCCAAGAGACCCAGTACTTC
. TRBJ2-2 TRBV7-9 . CASSLGVGVTPGELFF TGTGCCAGCAGCTTAGGGGTGGGAGTGACTCCCGGGGAGCTGTTTTTT
. TRBJ2-1 TRBV7-9 TRBD1 CASSWPGGRKQFF TGTGCCAGCAGCTGGCCAGGGGGCCGTAAGCAGTTCTTC